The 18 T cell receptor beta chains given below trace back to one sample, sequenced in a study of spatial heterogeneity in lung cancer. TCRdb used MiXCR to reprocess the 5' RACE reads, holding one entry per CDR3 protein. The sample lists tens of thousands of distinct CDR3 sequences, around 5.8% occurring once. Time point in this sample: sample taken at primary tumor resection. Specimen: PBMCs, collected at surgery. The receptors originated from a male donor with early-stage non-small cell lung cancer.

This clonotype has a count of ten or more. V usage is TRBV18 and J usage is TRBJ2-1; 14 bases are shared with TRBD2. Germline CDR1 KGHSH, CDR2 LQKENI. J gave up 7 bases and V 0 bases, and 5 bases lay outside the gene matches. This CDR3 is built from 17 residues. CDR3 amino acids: CASSPPSGTSGSNEQFF. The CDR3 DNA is TGTGCCAGCTCACCACCGTCCGGGACTAGCGGGAGTAATGAGCAGTTCTTC.

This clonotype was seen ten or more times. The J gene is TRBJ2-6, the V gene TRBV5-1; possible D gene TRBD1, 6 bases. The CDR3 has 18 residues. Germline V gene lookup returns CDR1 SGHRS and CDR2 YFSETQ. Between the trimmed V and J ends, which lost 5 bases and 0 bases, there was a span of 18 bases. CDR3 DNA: TGCGCCAGCAGGCCCAAAACAGGGAGCTCCTCTGGGGCCAACGTCCTGACTTTC. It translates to CASRPKTGSSSGANVLTF.

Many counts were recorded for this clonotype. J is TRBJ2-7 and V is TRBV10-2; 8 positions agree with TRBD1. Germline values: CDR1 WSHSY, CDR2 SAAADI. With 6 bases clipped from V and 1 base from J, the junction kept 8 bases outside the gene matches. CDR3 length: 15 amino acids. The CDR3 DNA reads TGCGCCAGCAGATCAGGACAGGGTTTATCCTACGAGCAGTACTTC. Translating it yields CASRSGQGLSYEQYF.

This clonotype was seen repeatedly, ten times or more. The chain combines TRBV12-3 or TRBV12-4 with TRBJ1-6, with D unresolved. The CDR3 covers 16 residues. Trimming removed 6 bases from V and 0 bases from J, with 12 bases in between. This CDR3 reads CASRGTQSSYNSPLHF. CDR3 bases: TGTGCCAGCAGAGGTACCCAGAGCTCCTATAATTCACCCCTCCACTTT.

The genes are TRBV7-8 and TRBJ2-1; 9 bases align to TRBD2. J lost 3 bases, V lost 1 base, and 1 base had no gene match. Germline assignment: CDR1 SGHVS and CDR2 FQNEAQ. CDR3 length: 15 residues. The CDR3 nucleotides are TGTGCCAGCAGCTTAGGGCGGGGGGGCTACAATGAGCAGTTCTTC. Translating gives CASSLGRGGYNEQFF.

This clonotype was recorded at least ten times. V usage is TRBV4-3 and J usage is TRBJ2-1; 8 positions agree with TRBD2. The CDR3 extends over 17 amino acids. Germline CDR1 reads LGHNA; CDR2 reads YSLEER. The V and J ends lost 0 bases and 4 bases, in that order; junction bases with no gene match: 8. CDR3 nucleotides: TGCGCCAGCAGCCAAGACCGAACTAGCGGACCTTACAATGAGCAGTTCTTC. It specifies CASSQDRTSGPYNEQFF.

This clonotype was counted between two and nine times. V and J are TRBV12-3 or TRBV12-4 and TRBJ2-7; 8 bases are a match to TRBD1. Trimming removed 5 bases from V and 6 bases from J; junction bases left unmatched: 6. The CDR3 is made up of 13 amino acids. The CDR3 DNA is TGTGCCAGCAGTCGCAGACAGGGGACCGAGCAGTACTTC. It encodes CASSRRQGTEQYF.

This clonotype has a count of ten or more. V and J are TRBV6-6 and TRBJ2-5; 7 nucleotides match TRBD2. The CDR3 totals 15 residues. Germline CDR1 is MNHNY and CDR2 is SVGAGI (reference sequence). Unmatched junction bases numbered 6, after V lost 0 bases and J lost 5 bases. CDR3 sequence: CASSYSRLGGETQYF. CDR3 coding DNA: TGTGCCAGCAGTTACTCGAGACTCGGGGGGGAGACCCAGTACTTC.

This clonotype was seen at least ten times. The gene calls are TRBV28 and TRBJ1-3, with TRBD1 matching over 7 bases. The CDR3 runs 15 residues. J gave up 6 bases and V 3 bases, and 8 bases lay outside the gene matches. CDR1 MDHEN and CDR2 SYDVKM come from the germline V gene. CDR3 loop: CASSLYRGSVNTIYF. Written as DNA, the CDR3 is TGTGCCAGCAGTTTGTACAGGGGATCGGTAAACACCATATATTTT.

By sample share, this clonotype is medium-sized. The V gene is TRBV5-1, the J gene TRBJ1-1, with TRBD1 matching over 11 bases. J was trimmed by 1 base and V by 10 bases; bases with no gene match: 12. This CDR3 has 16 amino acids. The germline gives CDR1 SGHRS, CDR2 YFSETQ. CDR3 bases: TGCGCCTCTTCCCCTGTTGGGACAGGGGGGAACACTGAAGCTTTCTTT. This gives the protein CASSPVGTGGNTEAFF.

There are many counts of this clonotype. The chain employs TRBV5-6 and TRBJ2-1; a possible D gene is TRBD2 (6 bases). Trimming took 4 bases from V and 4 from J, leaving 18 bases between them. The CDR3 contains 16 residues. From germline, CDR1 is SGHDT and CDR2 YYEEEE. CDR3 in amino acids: CASSLPGVGPYNEQFF. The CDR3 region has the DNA TGTGCCAGCAGCCTCCCGGGGGTCGGTCCTTACAATGAGCAGTTCTTC.

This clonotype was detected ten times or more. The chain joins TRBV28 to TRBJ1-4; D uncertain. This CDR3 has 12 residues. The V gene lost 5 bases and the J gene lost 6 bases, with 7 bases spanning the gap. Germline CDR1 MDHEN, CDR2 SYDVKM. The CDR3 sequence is CASSQYYEKLFF. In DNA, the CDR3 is TGTGCCAGCAGTCAGTACTATGAAAAACTGTTTTTT.

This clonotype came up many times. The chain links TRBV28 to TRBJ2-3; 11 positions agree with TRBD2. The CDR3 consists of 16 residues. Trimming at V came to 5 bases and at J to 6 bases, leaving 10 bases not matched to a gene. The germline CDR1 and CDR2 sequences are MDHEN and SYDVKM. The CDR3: CASSVSGTSGRDTQYF. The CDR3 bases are TGTGCCAGCAGTGTCTCCGGGACTAGCGGACGTGATACGCAGTATTTT.

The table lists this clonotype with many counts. The CDR3 coding sequence is TGCAGCGTTGAGAGTAGGGGGGACTACACCTTC. Residues: CSVESRGDYTF. This chain uses TRBV29-1 with TRBJ1-2; possibly TRBD1 for D (6 bases). The CDR3 covers 11 residues. The V end lost 3 bases, the J end lost 10 bases, and 12 bases lay between the germline ends. From germline, CDR1 is SQVTM and CDR2 ANQGSEA. Using reference TRBV29-1 and TRBJ1-2 for the parts outside the CDR3, the full variable domain is SAVISQKPSRDICQRGTSLTIQCQVDSQVTMMFWYRQQPGQSLTLIATANQGSEATYESGFVIDKFPISRPNLTFSTLTVSNMSPEDSSIYLCSVESRGDYTFGSGTRLTVV.

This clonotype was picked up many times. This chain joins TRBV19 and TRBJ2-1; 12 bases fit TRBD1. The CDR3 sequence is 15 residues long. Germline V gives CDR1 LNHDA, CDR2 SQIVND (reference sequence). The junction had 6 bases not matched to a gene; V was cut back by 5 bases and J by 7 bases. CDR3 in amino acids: CASSGTGGAGNEQFF. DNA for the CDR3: TGTGCCAGTAGTGGGACAGGGGGCGCGGGGAATGAGCAGTTCTTC. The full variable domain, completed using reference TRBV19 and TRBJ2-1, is DGGITQSPKYLFRKEGQNVTLSCEQNLNHDAMYWYRQDPGQGLRLIYYSQIVNDFQKGDIAEGYSVSREKKESFPLTVTSAQKNPTAFYLCASSGTGGAGNEQFFGPGTRLTVL.

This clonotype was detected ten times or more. Here the CDR3 reads CASSPKGLAGGIDTQYF. Here the CDR3 DNA reads TGTGCCAGCAGCCCCAAGGGACTAGCGGGGGGTATTGATACGCAGTATTTT. The rearrangement joins TRBV5-4 to TRBJ2-3; 15 bases are a match to TRBD2. Germline CDR1 reads SGHNT; CDR2 reads YYREEE (reference sequence). J lost 6 bases, V lost 4 bases, and 9 bases had no gene match. The CDR3 length is 17 residues.

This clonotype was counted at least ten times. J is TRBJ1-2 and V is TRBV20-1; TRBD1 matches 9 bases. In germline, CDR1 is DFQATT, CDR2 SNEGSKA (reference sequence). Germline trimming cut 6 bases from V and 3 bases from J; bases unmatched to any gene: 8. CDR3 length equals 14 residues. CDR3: CSARTGGVDYGYTF. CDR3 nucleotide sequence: TGCAGTGCCCGTACAGGGGGCGTAGACTATGGCTACACCTTC.

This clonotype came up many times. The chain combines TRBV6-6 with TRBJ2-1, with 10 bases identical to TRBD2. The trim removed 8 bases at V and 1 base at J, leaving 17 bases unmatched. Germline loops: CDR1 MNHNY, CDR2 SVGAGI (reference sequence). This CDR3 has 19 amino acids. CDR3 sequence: CASSTRTSGRGVSYNEQFF. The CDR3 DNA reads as TGTGCCAGCTCCACCAGGACTAGCGGCCGTGGGGTTTCCTACAATGAGCAGTTCTTC.